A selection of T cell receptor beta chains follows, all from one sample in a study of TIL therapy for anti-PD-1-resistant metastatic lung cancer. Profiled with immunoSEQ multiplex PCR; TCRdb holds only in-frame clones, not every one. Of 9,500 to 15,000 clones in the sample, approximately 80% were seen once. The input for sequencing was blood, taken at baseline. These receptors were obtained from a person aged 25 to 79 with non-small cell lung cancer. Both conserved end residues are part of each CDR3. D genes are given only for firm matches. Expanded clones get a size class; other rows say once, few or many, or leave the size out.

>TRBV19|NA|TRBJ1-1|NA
TGTGCCAGTAAAGTCTCGGGGGGAGCTGAAGCTTTCTTT
CASKVSGGAEAFF
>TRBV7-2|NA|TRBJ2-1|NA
TGTGCCAGCACCACTTTTCAAAGTGATGAGCAGTTCTTC
CASTTFQSDEQFF
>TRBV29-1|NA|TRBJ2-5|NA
TGCAGCGTTACCCTAGTGAGACGAGAGACCCAGTACTTC
CSVTLVRRETQYF
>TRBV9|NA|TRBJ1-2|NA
TGTGCCAGCAGCGCGTGGGGGCCTCGGGACCTTGGAGGCTACACCTTC
CASSAWGPRDLGGYTF
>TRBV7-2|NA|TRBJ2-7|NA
TGTGCCAGCAGCTTAGCGTCTACTTTCGACGAGCAGTACTTC
CASSLASTFDEQYF
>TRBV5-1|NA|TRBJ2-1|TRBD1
TGCGCCAGCAGCTTTCAGGGGGCGGTAACCTACAATGAGCAGTTCTTC
CASSFQGAVTYNEQFF
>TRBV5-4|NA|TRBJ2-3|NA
TGTGCCAGCAGCTTGGCCGGGATTGGAGATACGCAGTATTTT
CASSLAGIGDTQYF
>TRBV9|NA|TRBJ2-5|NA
TGTGCCAGCAGCGTCAGGGGGGTGGAGACCCAGTACTTC
CASSVRGVETQYF
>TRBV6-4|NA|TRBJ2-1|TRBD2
TGTGCCAGCAGTGAACTAGCGGGAGGCGATGAGCAGTTCTTC
CASSELAGGDEQFF
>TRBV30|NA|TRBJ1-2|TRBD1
TGTGCCTGGAGTAACAGGGGGCCGTCCGATGGCTACACCTTC
CAWSNRGPSDGYTF
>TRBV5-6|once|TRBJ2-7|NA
TGTGCCAGCAGCCTCCCAGGGGCGTCCTCCTACGAGCAGTACTTC
CASSLPGASSYEQYF
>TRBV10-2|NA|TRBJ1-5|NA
TGCGCCAGCAGTGAGTCAGGGCCGAGAAATCAGCCCCAGCATTTT
CASSESGPRNQPQHF
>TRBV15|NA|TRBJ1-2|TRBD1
TGTGCCACCAGCAGAGATCTCGGACAGGGGGTGAGCTACACCTTC
CATSRDLGQGVSYTF
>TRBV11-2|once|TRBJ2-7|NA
TGTGCCAGCAGCTTAGTTCACGAGCAGTACTTC
CASSLVHEQYF
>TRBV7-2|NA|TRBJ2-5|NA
TGTGCCAGCAGCCTAGGACGGACACCCGAGACCCAGTACTTC
CASSLGRTPETQYF
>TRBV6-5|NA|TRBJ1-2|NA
TGTGCCAGCTCTTCTCGGGACACTTTCTCCTATGGCTACACCTTC
CASSSRDTFSYGYTF
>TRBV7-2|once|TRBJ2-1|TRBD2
TGTGCCAGCATTGGGGGGAGGGCTTACAATGAGCAGTTCTTC
CASIGGRAYNEQFF
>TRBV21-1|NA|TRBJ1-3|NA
TGTGCCAGCAGCAAAACAAGATGGGACAGGGACGAGCAAAACACCATATATTTT
CASSKTRWDRDEQNTIYF
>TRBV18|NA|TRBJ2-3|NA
TGTGCCAGCTCACCACTTACTAGCCACGGCACAGATACGCAGTATTTT
CASSPLTSHGTDTQYF
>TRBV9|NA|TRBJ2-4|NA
TGTGCCAGCAGCGTAGGGGGCGGGGCCAAAAACATTCAGTACTTC
CASSVGGGAKNIQYF
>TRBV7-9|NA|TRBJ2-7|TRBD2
TGTGCCAGCAGCCCCTTAGCGGGAGGGTCTTACGAGCAGTACTTC
CASSPLAGGSYEQYF
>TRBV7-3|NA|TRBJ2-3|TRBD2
TGTGCCAGCAGCTTAACTCCTAGCGGGACAGATACGCAGTATTTT
CASSLTPSGTDTQYF
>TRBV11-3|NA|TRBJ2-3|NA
TGTGCCAGCAGCTTTAGCGGAAGCACAGATACGCAGTATTTT
CASSFSGSTDTQYF
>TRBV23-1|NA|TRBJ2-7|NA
TGCGCCAGCAGTCAGGGTTCCTACGAGCAGTACTTC
CASSQGSYEQYF
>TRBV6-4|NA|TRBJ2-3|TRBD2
TGTGCCAGCAGTGACTCGGCGGGGGGGAGCACAGATACGCAGTATTTT
CASSDSAGGSTDTQYF
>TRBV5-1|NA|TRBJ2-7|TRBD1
TGCGCCAGCAGCTTGGCTGGGACAGGGAACGAGCAGTACTTC
CASSLAGTGNEQYF
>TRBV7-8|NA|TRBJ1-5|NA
TGTGCCAGCAGCTTGGTCACCCATCAGCCCCAGCATTTT
CASSLVTHQPQHF
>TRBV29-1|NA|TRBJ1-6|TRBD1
TGCAGCGCGGGGACAGGGGAGGTCGGATCACCCCTCCACTTT
CSAGTGEVGSPLHF
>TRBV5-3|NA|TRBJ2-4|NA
TGTGCCAGAAGCCCGTCAGGGGCAATTTGGGGCAGGGGGACTTCAGCCAAAAACATTCAGTACTTC
CARSPSGAIWGRGTSAKNIQYF
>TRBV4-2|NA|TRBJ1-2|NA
TGTGCCAGCAATCTCGCCGGTGTTAACTATGGCTACACCTTC
CASNLAGVNYGYTF
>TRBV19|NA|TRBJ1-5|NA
TGTGCCAGTAGTTCCCAGGACAGCAATCAGCCCCAGCATTTT
CASSSQDSNQPQHF